This T cell receptor beta chain was sequenced during a study of T-cell reconstitution after alpha-beta-depleted transplantation in children. This clonotype has ten or more counts. The target antigen is unknown. TCRbeta library construction was performed incorporating unique molecular identifiers. Using its own MiXCR run on the PCR reads, TCRdb lists one record per CDR3 protein. The table has approximately 97,000 distinct CDR3 sequences, 4.5% to 7.5% seen once. Overall study results and limits: Elevated TCRbeta diversity at day 60 was traced, in some patients, to surviving recipient T cells and thymic progenitors. The origin of alpha-beta T cells about two months after transplant was reportedly several hundred expanded graft clones. Most T-cell counts and diversity one year after the transplant came from T cells that were newly produced.

There are 13 residues in the CDR3. The ends were cut back, 8 bases at V and 0 bases at J, with 12 bases in the middle. The germline V gene has CDR1 DFQATT and CDR2 SNEGSKA (reference sequence). The chain recombines TRBV20-1 with TRBJ2-3; D uncertain. This TCR derives from a female patient aged 2-9 years who had a stem cell transplant for Fanconi anemia, so the T cells may come from the graft donor. The source was PBMCs, mostly from graft donor cells, collected 60 days after TCRalphabeta/CD19-depleted stem cell transplant. The CDR3 DNA sequence: TGCAGTCCGCCGGCGCCGAGCACAGATACGCAGTATTTT. Its protein product is CSPPAPSTDTQYF.